Presented here are 20 T cell receptor beta chains from one specimen sequenced in a study of T cell responses to AZD1222 COVID-19 vaccine. TCRdb's copy holds only in-frame clones and misses some; the assay was immunoSEQ multiplex PCR. The sample holds roughly 80,000 clones, approximately 90% seen once. The specimen was peripheral blood, collected 28 days after the second AZD1222 dose. These receptors originate from an adult who received the AZD1222 COVID-19 vaccine.

This chain joins TRBV18 and TRBJ1-5; D is ambiguous. Per the germline V gene, CDR1 is KGHSH and CDR2 is LQKENI. This CDR3 is 15 amino acids long. V lost 3 bases and J lost 4, with 13 bases in between. The CDR3 region is CASSPEGRANQPQHF. DNA for the CDR3: TGTGCCAGCTCACCCGAGGGCCGCGCAAATCAGCCCCAGCATTTT.

V gene TRBV4-3 combines with J gene TRBJ2-5; TRBD2 is a possible D gene (5 bases). The CDR3 loop spans 13 amino acids. The V gene's germline CDR1 is LGHNA and CDR2 YSLEER. Trimming left V 0 bases short and J 8 bases short, with 10 bases between. The CDR3: CASSQERGNTQYF. The CDR3 DNA follows: TGCGCCAGCAGCCAAGAGCGAGGGAACACCCAGTACTTC.

The chain employs TRBV12-3 or TRBV12-4 and TRBJ1-2; tentatively, D is TRBD1 (5 bases). Trimming stripped 3 bases from V and 6 bases from J, with 11 bases between. The CDR3 is made up of 13 amino acids. The CDR3 here is CASSFKWGDGYTF. The CDR3 nucleotides read TGTGCCAGCAGTTTTAAATGGGGGGATGGCTACACCTTC.

The chain combines TRBV5-4 with TRBJ2-1; 10 nucleotides agree with TRBD2. This CDR3 comprises 15 residues. With 4 bases clipped from V and 4 bases from J, the junction kept 5 bases outside the gene matches. Germline CDR1 reads SGHNT; CDR2 reads YYREEE (reference sequence). The DNA for the CDR3 is TGTGCCAGCAGCCAGCGGGGGGGCTCTTACAATGAGCAGTTCTTC. It encodes CASSQRGGSYNEQFF.

The sample holds one count of this clone. The V gene is TRBV18, the J gene TRBJ2-6; D gene ambiguous. Per germline, CDR1 KGHSH and CDR2 LQKENI. V was shortened by 3 bases and J by 0 bases, with 6 bases between the two germline ends. The CDR3 covers 15 residues. CDR3 in DNA: TGTGCCAGCTCACCGGGCGACTCTGGGGCCAACGTCCTGACTTTC. This codes for CASSPGDSGANVLTF. Combining the CDR3 with reference TRBV18 and TRBJ2-6 gives the whole variable domain NAGVMQNPRHLVRRRGQEARLRCSPMKGHSHVYWYRQLPEEGLKFMVYLQKENIIDESGMPKERFSAEFPKEGPSILRIQQVVRGDSAAYFCASSPGDSGANVLTFGAGSRLTVL.

V usage is TRBV6-1 and J usage is TRBJ1-1; 9 bases agree with TRBD1. The CDR3 spans 14 residues. Trimming removed 3 bases from V and 12 bases from J; junction bases left unmatched: 11. Germline V gives CDR1 MNHNS, CDR2 SASEGT. The CDR3 sequence is CASSETGTGILTFF. CDR3 nucleotides: TGTGCCAGCAGTGAGACCGGGACAGGGATTCTAACTTTCTTT.

This chain uses TRBV11-3 with TRBJ2-1, with 8 bases that match TRBD1. The V and J ends lost 5 bases and 8 bases, in that order; junction bases with no gene match: 8. The CDR3 extends over 14 amino acids. CDR1 is SGHNT, CDR2 YENEEA, per germline. CDR3 loop: CASSHQDRADEQFF. CDR3 nucleotides: TGTGCCAGCAGCCATCAGGACAGGGCCGATGAGCAGTTCTTC. The whole variable domain, filled in from reference TRBV11-3 and TRBJ2-1, reads EAGVVQSPRYKIIEKKQPVAFWCNPISGHNTLYWYLQNLGQGPELLIRYENEEAVDDSQLPKDRFSAERLKGVDSTLKIQPAELGDSAVYLCASSHQDRADEQFFGPGTRLTVL.

The chain uses TRBV15 and TRBJ2-4; the D gene is possibly TRBD1 (5 bases). Germline-derived CDR1 and CDR2 are LNHNV and YYDKDF (reference sequence). V shed 7 bases and J shed 1 base, with 17 bases lying between them. The CDR3 totals 16 residues. The CDR3 DNA is TGTGCCACCACGTATACAGGACACCCGGCCAAAAACATTCAGTACTTC. Amino acids: CATTYTGHPAKNIQYF. The entire variable domain, with the rest obtained from reference TRBV15 and TRBJ2-4, is as follows: DAMVIQNPRYQVTQFGKPVTLSCSQTLNHNVMYWYQQKSSQAPKLLFHYYDKDFNNEADTPDNFQSRRPNTSFCFLDIRSPGLGDTAMYLCATTYTGHPAKNIQYFGAGTRLSVL.

In the case of this clone: Because the CDR3's place on the DNA is in doubt, the DNA is left out and the CDR3 is given as listed by TCRdb. This chain connects TRBV27 to TRBJ2-1; the table's TRBD2 call for D was not verified on the DNA. The CDR3 is 13 amino acids in total, end residues counted. Germline CDR1 is MNHEY and CDR2 is SMNVEV (reference sequence). This CDR3 is CASSSSTRFEQFF.

The chain carries TRBV11-3 and TRBJ1-1; no clear D gene. The germline V and J ends were trimmed by 3 bases and 0 bases, with 2 bases remaining between them. Germline V gives CDR1 SGHNT, CDR2 YENEEA. This CDR3 region has 12 residues. The CDR3 spells CASSFLNTEAFF. The CDR3 DNA is TGTGCCAGCAGCTTCTTGAACACTGAAGCTTTCTTT. Supplemented by reference TRBV11-3 and TRBJ1-1, the full variable domain reads EAGVVQSPRYKIIEKKQPVAFWCNPISGHNTLYWYLQNLGQGPELLIRYENEEAVDDSQLPKDRFSAERLKGVDSTLKIQPAELGDSAVYLCASSFLNTEAFFGQGTRLTVV.

The V call is TRBV7-3, the J call TRBJ1-1; TRBD1 might be the D (6 bases). CDR1 is SGHTA, CDR2 FQGTGA, per germline. CDR3 length: 13 residues. With 1 base removed from V and 8 bases from J, the gap between germline ends came to 11 bases. The CDR3 loop reads CASSLSWGAEAFF. CDR3 nucleotide sequence: TGTGCCAGCAGCTTAAGTTGGGGGGCCGAAGCTTTCTTT. Full variable domain (remainder filled in from reference TRBV7-3 and TRBJ1-1): GAGVSQTPSNKVTEKGKYVELRCDPISGHTALYWYRQSLGQGPEFLIYFQGTGAADDSGLPNDRFFAVRPEGSVSTLKIQRTERGDSAVYLCASSLSWGAEAFFGQGTRLTVV.

This sequence joins TRBV12-3 or TRBV12-4 and TRBJ1-6, with a weak D call TRBD1 (5 bases). The CDR3 has 13 residues. V was clipped by 4 bases and J by 8 bases, with 9 bases between them. CDR3 in DNA: TGTGCCAGCAGTTCCGGGGGGGATTCACCCCTCCACTTT. It is translated as CASSSGGDSPLHF.

The chain is built from TRBV30 and TRBJ1-5; 7 bases agree with TRBD1. The CDR3 is made up of 13 amino acids. In germline, CDR1 is GTSNPN, CDR2 SVGIG (reference sequence). The V segment lost 4 bases and the J segment 4 bases; nucleotides outside the gene matches: 4. CDR3 nucleotides: TGTGCCTGGACCCGGGACAGTAATCAGCCCCAGCATTTT. This sequence encodes CAWTRDSNQPQHF.

This chain joins TRBV11-3 and TRBJ2-5; the match to TRBD2 covers 7 bases. The V and J ends lost 5 bases and 4 bases, in that order; junction bases with no gene match: 16. There are 17 residues in the CDR3. Germline V gene data show CDR1 as SGHNT and CDR2 as YENEEA. CDR3 region: CASSRKLATYEGETQYF. In DNA, the CDR3 is TGTGCCAGCAGCCGTAAACTAGCGACCTATGAGGGAGAGACCCAGTACTTC.

The rearrangement uses TRBV9 and TRBJ2-5; D is undetermined. The CDR3 loop spans 13 amino acids. Germline V lookup: CDR1 SGDLS, CDR2 YYNGEE. V dropped 1 base and J dropped 5 bases, with 9 bases sitting between them. The CDR3 DNA reads TGTGCCAGCAGCGTACGGCCTCGGGAGACCCAGTACTTC. It codes for CASSVRPRETQYF.

This chain links TRBV11-2 with TRBJ2-3, with D hard to call. Trimming stripped 4 bases from V and 2 bases from J, with 16 bases between. CDR1 is SGHAT and CDR2 is FQNNGV in the germline V gene. The CDR3 runs 16 residues. The CDR3 nucleotides are TGTGCCAGCAGCTCCCGGACGACTTCAATCACAGATACGCAGTATTTT. It translates to CASSSRTTSITDTQYF.

V usage is TRBV7-2 and J usage is TRBJ1-1, with TRBD1 as a possible D gene (6 bases). This CDR3 is 13 amino acids long. Germline V lookup: CDR1 SGHTA, CDR2 FQGNSA. Trimming cost V 3 bases and J 10 bases, with 15 bases left between them. Here the CDR3 DNA reads TGTGCCAGCAGCTTGACGGGGGGCGAGGGAGCTTTCTTT. This sequence encodes CASSLTGGEGAFF.

The J gene is TRBJ1-5, the V gene TRBV7-8; 8 bases are shared with TRBD1. The ends lost 5 bases at V and 5 bases at J; junction bases unmatched: 2. Germline loops: CDR1 SGHVS, CDR2 FQNEAQ. This CDR3 spans 13 amino acids. CDR3 nucleotide sequence: TGTGCCAGCAGCATGACAGGGGATCAGCCCCAGCATTTT. Its protein is CASSMTGDQPQHF.

The CDR3 is CASSRQESSYNEQFF. CDR3 DNA: TGTGCCAGTAGTCGACAGGAAAGCTCCTACAATGAGCAGTTCTTC. The chain joins TRBV19 to TRBJ2-1; TRBD1 might be the D (6 bases). The V end was cut by 5 bases, the J end by 0 bases, with 11 bases between. This CDR3 has 15 residues. Looked up from germline, CDR1 is LNHDA and CDR2 is SQIVND (reference sequence).

The rearrangement uses TRBV2 and TRBJ2-2; D could derive from TRBD1 or TRBD2 (5 bases each). Germline V gene data show CDR1 as SNHLY and CDR2 as FYNNEI. The CDR3 contains 17 residues. Trimming shortened V by 3 bases and J by 7 bases, and 21 bases separated the two germline ends. CDR3 in amino acids: CASSDGAREVTGGELFF. The DNA for the CDR3 is TGTGCCAGCAGTGACGGGGCCAGGGAAGTTACGGGCGGGGAGCTGTTTTTT.